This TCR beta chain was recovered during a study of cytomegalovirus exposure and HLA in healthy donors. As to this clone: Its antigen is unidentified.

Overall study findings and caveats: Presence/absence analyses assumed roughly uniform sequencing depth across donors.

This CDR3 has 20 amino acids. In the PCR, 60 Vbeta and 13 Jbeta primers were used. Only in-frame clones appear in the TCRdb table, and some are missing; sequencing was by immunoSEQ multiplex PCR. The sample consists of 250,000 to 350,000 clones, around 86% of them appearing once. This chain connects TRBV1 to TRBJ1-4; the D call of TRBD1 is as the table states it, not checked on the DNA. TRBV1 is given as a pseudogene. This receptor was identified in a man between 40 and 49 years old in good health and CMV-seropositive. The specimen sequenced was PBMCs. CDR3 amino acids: CTSSQDSPQGLKTTNEKLFF. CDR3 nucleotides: TGCACCAGCAGCCAAGATTCCCCGCAGGGCCTGAAAACAACTAATGAAAAACTGTTTTTT.